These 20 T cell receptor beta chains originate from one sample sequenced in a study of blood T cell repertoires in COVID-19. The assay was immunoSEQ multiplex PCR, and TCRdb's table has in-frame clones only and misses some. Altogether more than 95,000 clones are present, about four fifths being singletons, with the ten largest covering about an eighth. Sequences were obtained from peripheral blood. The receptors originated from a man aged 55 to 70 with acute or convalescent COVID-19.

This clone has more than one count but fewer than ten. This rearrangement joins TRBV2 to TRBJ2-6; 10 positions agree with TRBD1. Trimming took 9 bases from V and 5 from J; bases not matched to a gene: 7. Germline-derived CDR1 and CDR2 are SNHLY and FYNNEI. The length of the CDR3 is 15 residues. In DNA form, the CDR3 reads TGTGCCAGTCGACAGGGGGCGGCTAGGGCCAACGTCCTGACTTTC. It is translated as CASRQGAARANVLTF.

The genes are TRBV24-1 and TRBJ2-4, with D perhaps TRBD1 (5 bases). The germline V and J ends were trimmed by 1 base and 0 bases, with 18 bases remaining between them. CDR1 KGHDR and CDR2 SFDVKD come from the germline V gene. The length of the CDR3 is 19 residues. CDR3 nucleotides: TGTGCCACCAGTGATTTCGGCCTTCACTGCGACAGAGCCAAAAACATTCAGTACTTC. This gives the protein CATSDFGLHCDRAKNIQYF.

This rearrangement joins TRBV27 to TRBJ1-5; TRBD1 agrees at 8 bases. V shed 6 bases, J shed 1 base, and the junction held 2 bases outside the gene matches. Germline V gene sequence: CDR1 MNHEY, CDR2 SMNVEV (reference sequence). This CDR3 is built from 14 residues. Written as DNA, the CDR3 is TGTGCCAGCAGCTACAGGGGGAGCAATCAGCCCCAGCATTTT. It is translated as CASSYRGSNQPQHF.

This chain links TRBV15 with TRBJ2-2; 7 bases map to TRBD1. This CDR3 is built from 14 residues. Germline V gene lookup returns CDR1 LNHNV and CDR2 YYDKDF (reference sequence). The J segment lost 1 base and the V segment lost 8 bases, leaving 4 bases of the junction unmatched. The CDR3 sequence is CATRGQLNTGELFF. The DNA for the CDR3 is TGTGCCACCCGGGGACAGCTGAACACCGGGGAGCTGTTTTTT.

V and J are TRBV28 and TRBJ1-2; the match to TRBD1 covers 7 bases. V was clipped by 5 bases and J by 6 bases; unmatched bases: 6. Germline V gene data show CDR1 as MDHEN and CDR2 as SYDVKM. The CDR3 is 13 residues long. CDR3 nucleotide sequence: TGTGCCAGCAGTCCTATTACAGGGGATGGCTACACCTTC. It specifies CASSPITGDGYTF.

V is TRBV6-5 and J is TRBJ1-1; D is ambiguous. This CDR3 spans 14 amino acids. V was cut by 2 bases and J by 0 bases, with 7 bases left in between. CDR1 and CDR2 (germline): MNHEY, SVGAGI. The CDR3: CASSYDTLNTEAFF. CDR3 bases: TGTGCCAGCAGTTACGACACCTTGAACACTGAAGCTTTCTTT.

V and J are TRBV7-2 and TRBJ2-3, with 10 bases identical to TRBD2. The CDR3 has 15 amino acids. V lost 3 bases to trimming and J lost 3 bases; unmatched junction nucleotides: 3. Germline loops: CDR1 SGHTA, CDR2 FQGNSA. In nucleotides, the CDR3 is TGTGCCAGCAGCTTTCTAGCGGGGGTTACAGATACGCAGTATTTT. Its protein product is CASSFLAGVTDTQYF.

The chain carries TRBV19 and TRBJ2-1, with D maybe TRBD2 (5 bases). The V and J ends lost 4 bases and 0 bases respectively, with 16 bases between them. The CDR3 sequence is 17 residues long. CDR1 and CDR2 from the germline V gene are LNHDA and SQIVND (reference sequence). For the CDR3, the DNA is TGTGCCAGTAGTAACGCCTTGCGGGCCCTCTCCTACAATGAGCAGTTCTTC. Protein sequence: CASSNALRALSYNEQFF.

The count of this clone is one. The CDR3 bases are TGTGCCAGCAGTTTAGCGGGAGACACAGATACGCAGTATTTT. It yields the protein CASSLAGDTDTQYF. V is TRBV7-3 and J is TRBJ2-3, with 9 bases matching TRBD2. Germline lookup yields CDR1 SGHTA and CDR2 FQGTGA. The CDR3 totals 14 residues. V gave up 6 bases and J gave up 2 bases; unmatched junction bases: 3.

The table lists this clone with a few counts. The CDR3 sequence is CSVDRDAADTQYF. The CDR3 coding sequence is TGCAGCGTTGACAGGGATGCGGCAGATACGCAGTATTTT. The chain recombines TRBV29-1 with TRBJ2-3; maybe TRBD1 (5 bases). In germline, CDR1 is SQVTM, CDR2 ANQGSEA. The CDR3 contains 13 residues. Trimming pared 3 bases from V and 4 bases from J, leaving 11 bases between.

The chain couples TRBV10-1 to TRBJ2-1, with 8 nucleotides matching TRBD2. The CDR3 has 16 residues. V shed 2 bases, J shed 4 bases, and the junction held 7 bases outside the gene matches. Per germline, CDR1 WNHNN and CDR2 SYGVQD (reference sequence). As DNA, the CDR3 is TGCGCCAGCAGTGAGCAACTAGCGGTTAATTACAATGAGCAGTTCTTC. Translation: CASSEQLAVNYNEQFF.

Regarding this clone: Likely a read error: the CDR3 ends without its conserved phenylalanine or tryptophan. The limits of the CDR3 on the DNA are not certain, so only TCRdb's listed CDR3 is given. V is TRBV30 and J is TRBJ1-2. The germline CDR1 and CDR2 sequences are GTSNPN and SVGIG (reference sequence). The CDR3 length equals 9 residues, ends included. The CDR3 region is CAWSVHARG.

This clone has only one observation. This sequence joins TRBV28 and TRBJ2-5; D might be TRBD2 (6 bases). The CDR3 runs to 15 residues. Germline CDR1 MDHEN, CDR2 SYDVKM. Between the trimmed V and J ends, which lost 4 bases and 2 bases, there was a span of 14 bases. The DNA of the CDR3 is TGTGCCAGCAGTTATACCGGGAGAGAGCAAGAGACCCAGTACTTC. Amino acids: CASSYTGREQETQYF.

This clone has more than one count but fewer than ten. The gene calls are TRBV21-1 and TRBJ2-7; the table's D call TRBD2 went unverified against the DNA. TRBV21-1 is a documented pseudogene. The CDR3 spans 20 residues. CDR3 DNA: TGTGCCAGCAGCCGGCTCCGGGACAGGGGAAGCGGGAGGGTTAGGGACGAGCAGTACTTC. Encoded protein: CASSRLRDRGSGRVRDEQYF.

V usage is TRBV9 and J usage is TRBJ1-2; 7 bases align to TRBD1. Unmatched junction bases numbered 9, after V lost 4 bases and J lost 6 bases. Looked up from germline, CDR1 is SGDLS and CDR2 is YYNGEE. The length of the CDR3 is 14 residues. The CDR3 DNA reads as TGTGCCAGCAGCCCCCGACAGGGAGCGGATGGCTACACCTTC. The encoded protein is CASSPRQGADGYTF.

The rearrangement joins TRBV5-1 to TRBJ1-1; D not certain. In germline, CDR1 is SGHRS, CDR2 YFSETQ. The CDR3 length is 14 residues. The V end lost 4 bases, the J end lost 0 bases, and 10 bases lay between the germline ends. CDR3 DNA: TGCGCCAGCAGCGCCGAGGATGTGAACACTGAAGCTTTCTTT. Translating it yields CASSAEDVNTEAFF.

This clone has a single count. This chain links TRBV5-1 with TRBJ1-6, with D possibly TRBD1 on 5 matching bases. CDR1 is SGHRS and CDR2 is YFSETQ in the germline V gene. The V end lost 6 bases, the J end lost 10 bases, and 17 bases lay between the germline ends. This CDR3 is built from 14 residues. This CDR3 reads CASTRVQGQSPLHF. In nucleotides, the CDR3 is TGCGCCAGCACCCGGGTGCAGGGTCAGTCACCCCTCCACTTT.

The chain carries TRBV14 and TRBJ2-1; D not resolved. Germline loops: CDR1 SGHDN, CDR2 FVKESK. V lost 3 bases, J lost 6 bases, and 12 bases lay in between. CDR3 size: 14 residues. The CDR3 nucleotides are TGTGCCAGCAGCCAGAGCTCAGGTTTCAATGAGCAGTTCTTC. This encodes CASSQSSGFNEQFF.

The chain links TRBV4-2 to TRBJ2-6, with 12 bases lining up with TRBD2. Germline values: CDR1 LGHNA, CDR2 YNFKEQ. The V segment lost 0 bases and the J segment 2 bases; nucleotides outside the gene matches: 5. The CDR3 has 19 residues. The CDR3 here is CASSQDTTSGSPGANVLTF. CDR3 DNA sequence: TGTGCCAGCAGCCAAGATACGACTAGCGGGAGTCCTGGGGCCAACGTCCTGACTTTC.

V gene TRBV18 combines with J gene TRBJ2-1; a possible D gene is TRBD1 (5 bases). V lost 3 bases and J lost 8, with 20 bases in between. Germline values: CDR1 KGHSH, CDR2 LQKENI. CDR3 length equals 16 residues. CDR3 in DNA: TGTGCCAGCTCACCTTACGGGCTAGAGGACATGGATGAGCAGTTCTTC. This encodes CASSPYGLEDMDEQFF. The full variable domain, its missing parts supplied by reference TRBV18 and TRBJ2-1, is NAGVMQNPRHLVRRRGQEARLRCSPMKGHSHVYWYRQLPEEGLKFMVYLQKENIIDESGMPKERFSAEFPKEGPSILRIQQVVRGDSAAYFCASSPYGLEDMDEQFFGPGTRLTVL.